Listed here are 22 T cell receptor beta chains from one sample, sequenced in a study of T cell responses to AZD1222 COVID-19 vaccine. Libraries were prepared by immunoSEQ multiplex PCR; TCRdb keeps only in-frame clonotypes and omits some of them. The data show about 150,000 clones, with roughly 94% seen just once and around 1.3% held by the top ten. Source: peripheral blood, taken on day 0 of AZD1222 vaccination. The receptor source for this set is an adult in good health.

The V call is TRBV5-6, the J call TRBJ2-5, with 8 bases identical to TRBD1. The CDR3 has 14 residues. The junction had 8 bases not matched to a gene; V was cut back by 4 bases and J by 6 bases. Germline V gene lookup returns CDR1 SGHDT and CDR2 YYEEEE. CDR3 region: CASSLGQGQKTQYF. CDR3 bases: TGTGCCAGCAGCCTAGGACAGGGTCAGAAGACCCAGTACTTC.

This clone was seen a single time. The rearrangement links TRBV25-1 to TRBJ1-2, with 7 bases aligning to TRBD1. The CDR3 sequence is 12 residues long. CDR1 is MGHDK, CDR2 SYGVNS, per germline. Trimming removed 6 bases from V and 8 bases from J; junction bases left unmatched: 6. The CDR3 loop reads CASRETGFGYTF. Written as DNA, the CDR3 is TGTGCCAGCAGGGAGACAGGGTTCGGCTACACCTTC.

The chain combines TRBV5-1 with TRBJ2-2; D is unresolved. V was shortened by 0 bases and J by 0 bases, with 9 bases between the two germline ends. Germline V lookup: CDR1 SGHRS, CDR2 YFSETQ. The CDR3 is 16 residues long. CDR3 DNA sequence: TGCGCCAGCAGCTTGGGGTACAGTTCGAACACCGGGGAGCTGTTTTTT. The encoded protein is CASSLGYSSNTGELFF.

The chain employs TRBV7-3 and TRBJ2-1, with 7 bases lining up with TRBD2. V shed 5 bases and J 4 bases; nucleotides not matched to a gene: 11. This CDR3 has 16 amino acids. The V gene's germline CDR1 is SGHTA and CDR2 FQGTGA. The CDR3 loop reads CASSNGAGAPYNEQFF. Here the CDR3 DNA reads TGTGCCAGCAGCAATGGCGCGGGAGCGCCATACAATGAGCAGTTCTTC.

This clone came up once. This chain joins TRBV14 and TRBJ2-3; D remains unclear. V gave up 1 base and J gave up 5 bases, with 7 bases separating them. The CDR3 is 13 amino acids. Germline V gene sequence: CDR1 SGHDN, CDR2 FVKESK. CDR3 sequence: CASSQVPVDTQYF. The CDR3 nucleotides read TGTGCCAGCAGCCAAGTCCCGGTAGATACGCAGTATTTT.

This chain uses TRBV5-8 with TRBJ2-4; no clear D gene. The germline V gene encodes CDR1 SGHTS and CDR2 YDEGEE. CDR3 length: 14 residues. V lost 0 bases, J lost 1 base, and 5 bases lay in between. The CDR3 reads CASSLAWAKNIQYF. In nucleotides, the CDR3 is TGTGCCAGCAGCTTGGCTTGGGCCAAAAACATTCAGTACTTC.

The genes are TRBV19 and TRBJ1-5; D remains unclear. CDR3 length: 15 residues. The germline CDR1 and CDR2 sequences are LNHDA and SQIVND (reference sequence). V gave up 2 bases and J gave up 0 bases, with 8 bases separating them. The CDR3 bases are TGTGCCAGTAGTATATTGTCACTTAGCAATCAGCCCCAGCATTTT. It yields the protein CASSILSLSNQPQHF.

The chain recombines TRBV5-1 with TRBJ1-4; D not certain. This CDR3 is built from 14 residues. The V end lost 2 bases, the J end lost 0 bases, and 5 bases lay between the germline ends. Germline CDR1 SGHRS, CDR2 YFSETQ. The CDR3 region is CASSLSSTNEKLFF. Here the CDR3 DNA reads TGCGCCAGCAGCTTAAGTTCAACTAATGAAAAACTGTTTTTT.

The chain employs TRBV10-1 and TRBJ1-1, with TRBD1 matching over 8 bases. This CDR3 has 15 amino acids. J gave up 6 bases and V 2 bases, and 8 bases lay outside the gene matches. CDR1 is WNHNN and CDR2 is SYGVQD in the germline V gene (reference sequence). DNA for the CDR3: TGCGCCAGCAGTGAGGACAGGGGAAAGGAGGCTGAAGCTTTCTTT. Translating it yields CASSEDRGKEAEAFF.

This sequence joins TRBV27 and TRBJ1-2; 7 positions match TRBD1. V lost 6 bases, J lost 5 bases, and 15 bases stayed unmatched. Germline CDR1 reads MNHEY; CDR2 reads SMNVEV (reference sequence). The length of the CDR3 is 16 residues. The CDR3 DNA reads TGTGCCAGCAGCCCCGGAGGTGGAGGGGGCTCTTATGGCTACACCTTC. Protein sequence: CASSPGGGGGSYGYTF.

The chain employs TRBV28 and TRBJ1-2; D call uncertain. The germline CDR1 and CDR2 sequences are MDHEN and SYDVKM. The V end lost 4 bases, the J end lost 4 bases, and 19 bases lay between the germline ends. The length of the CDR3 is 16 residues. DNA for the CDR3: TGTGCCAGCAGTTCCACGAAGGGATCCGCAGGCTATGGCTACACCTTC. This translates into CASSSTKGSAGYGYTF.

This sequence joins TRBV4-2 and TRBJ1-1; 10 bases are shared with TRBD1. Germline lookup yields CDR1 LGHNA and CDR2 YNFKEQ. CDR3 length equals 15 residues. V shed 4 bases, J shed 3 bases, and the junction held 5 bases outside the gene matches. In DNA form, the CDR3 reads TGTGCCAGCAGCCCCACCGGGACAGGGGACACTGAAGCTTTCTTT. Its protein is CASSPTGTGDTEAFF.

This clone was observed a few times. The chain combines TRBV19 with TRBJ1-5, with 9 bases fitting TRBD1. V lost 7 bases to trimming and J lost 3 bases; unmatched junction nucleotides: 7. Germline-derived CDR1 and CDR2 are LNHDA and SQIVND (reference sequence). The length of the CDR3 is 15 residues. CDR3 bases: TGTGCCAGTACCCCGACAGGGGGAATCAATCAGCCCCAGCATTTT. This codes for CASTPTGGINQPQHF.

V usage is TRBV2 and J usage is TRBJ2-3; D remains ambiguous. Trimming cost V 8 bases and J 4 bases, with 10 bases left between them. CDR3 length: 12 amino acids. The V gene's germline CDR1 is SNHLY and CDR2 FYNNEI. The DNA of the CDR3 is TGTGCCAGCGGCGCAGTGTCAGATACGCAGTATTTT. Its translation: CASGAVSDTQYF. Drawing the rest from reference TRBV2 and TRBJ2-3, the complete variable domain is EPEVTQTPSHQVTQMGQEVILRCVPISNHLYFYWYRQILGQKVEFLVSFYNNEISEKSEIFDDQFSVERPDGSNFTLKIRSTKLEDSAMYFCASGAVSDTQYFGPGTRLTVL.

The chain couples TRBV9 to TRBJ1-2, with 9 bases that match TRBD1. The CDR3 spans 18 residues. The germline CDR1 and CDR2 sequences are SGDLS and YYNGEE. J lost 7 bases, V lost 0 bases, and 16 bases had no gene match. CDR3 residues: CASSVAPGTGIGAGGYTF. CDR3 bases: TGTGCCAGCAGCGTAGCCCCCGGGACAGGGATTGGGGCAGGTGGCTACACCTTC.

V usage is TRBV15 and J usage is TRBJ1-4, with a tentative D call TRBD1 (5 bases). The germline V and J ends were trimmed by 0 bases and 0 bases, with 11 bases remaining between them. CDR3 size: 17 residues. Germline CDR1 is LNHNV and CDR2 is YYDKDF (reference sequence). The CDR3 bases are TGTGCCACCAGCAGAGATAGGGGCGGGGCAACTAATGAAAAACTGTTTTTT. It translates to CATSRDRGGATNEKLFF.

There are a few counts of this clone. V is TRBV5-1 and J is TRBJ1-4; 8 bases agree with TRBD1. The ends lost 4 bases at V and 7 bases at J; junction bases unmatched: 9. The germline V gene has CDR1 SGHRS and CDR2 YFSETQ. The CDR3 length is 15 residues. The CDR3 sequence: CASSIGQGGGEKLFF. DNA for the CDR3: TGCGCCAGCAGCATCGGACAGGGAGGGGGTGAAAAACTGTTTTTT.

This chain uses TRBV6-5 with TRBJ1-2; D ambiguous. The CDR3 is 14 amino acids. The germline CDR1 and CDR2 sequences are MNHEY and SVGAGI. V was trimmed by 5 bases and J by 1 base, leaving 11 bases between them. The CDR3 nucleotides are TGTGCCAGCAGTCGGGAGCGTCATAACTATGGCTACACCTTC. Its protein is CASSRERHNYGYTF.

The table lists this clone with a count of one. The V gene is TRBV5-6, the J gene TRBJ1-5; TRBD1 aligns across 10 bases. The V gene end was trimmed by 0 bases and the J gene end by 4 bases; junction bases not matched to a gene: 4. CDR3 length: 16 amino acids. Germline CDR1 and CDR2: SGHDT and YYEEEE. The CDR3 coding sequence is TGTGCCAGCAGCTTGGGACAGGGGGCTATTAATCAGCCCCAGCATTTT. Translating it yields CASSLGQGAINQPQHF.

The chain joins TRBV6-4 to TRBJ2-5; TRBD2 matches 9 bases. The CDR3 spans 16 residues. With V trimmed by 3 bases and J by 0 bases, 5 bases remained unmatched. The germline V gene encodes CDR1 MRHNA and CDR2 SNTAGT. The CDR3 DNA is TGTGCCAGCAGTGATGGGGCTAGCGGGGACCAAGAGACCCAGTACTTC. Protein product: CASSDGASGDQETQYF.

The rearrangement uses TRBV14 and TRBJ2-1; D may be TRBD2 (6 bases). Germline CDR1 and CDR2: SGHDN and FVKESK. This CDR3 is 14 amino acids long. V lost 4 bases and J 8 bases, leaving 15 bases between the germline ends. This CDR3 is CASSLLGGTDEQFF. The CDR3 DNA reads TGTGCCAGCAGCCTCTTGGGAGGTACCGATGAGCAGTTCTTC. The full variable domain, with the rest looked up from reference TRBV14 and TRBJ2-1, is EAGVTQFPSHSVIEKGQTVTLRCDPISGHDNLYWYRRVMGKEIKFLLHFVKESKQDESGMPNNRFLAERTGGTYSTLKVQPAELEDSGVYFCASSLLGGTDEQFFGPGTRLTVL.

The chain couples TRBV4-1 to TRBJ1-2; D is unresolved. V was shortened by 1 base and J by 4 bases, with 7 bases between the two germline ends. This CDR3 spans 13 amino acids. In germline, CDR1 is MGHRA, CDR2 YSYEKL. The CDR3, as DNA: TGCGCCAGCAGCCAAGCCAGGACCTATGGCTACACCTTC. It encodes CASSQARTYGYTF.